This is a list of T cell receptor beta chains from one sample in a study of blood T cells in healthy people across ages. TCRdb ran MiXCR on the 5' RACE reads and lists one entry per CDR3 protein. This sample yields some 1.7 million distinct CDR3 sequences, of which 28% are seen a single time; about 7.7% belongs to the top ten. The sequenced material came from blood. The source is a woman in her thirties in good health. CDR3s include the opening cysteine and the closing phenylalanine or tryptophan. The D gene is left open where the match is weak. For some rows the clone size is stated as once, few or many, or as a class when expanded; others skip it.

clone_size: few; v_call: TRBV5-1; j_call: TRBJ1-4; d_call: .; cdr3_nt: TGCGCCAGCAGCCAACGGAGGGCGTCAACTAATGAAAAACTGTTTTTT; cdr3_aa: CASSQRRASTNEKLFF
clone_size: few; v_call: TRBV6-2/TRBV6-3; j_call: TRBJ2-1; d_call: .; cdr3_nt: TGTGCCAGCAGATTCACTAGCAGGAACTACAATGAGCAGTTCTTC; cdr3_aa: CASRFTSRNYNEQFF
clone_size: .; v_call: TRBV20-1; j_call: TRBJ2-3; d_call: TRBD2; cdr3_nt: TGCAGTGCGAGAACTAGCGGGAGGGTCCCCACAGATACGCAGGATTTT; cdr3_aa: CSARTSGRVPTDTQDF
clone_size: few; v_call: TRBV11-2; j_call: TRBJ2-2; d_call: TRBD2; cdr3_nt: TGTGCCAGCAGCTTTATAAGACTAGCGGGAGGGTTGAACACCGGGGAGCGGTTTTTT; cdr3_aa: CASSFIRLAGGLNTGERFF
clone_size: .; v_call: TRBV7-2; j_call: TRBJ2-7; d_call: TRBD2; cdr3_nt: TGTGCCAGCAGCTCCCCGGGGATAGCGGGATCCCACTCCTACGAGCAGTACTTC; cdr3_aa: CASSSPGIAGSHSYEQYF
clone_size: few; v_call: TRBV5-1; j_call: TRBJ2-7; d_call: TRBD2; cdr3_nt: TGCGCCAGCAGCTTGGGTGTGGTAGCGGGGTTACAAGAGCAGTACTTC; cdr3_aa: CASSLGVVAGLQEQYF
clone_size: few; v_call: TRBV29-1; j_call: TRBJ2-7; d_call: .; cdr3_nt: TGCAGCGTGCGAGACCCAAGCACTGGAGGCTACGAGCAGTACTTC; cdr3_aa: CSVRDPSTGGYEQYF
clone_size: .; v_call: TRBV11-2; j_call: TRBJ2-1; d_call: .; cdr3_nt: TGTGCCAGCAGCCACTACCAAGGGACGGAAGAGACCCAGTTCTTC; cdr3_aa: CASSHYQGTEETQFF
clone_size: .; v_call: TRBV7-9; j_call: TRBJ2-1; d_call: .; cdr3_nt: TGTGCCAGCAGCCCGACCCTGGGTGGAACTTACAATGAGCAGTTCTTC; cdr3_aa: CASSPTLGGTYNEQFF
clone_size: few; v_call: TRBV27; j_call: TRBJ2-7; d_call: .; cdr3_nt: TGTGCCGGCAGTCTAACGAGGGGCCCATCTATAACCTACGAGCAGTACTTC; cdr3_aa: CAGSLTRGPSITYEQYF
clone_size: few; v_call: TRBV20-1; j_call: TRBJ1-2; d_call: .; cdr3_nt: TGCAGTGCTAGCACTCCAGCGGCATATGGCTACACCTTC; cdr3_aa: CSASTPAAYGYTF
clone_size: few; v_call: TRBV28; j_call: TRBJ1-5; d_call: .; cdr3_nt: TGTGCCAGCGAGAGCGGGGCAGCATTTAGCAATCAGCCCCAGCATTTT; cdr3_aa: CASESGAAFSNQPQHF
clone_size: many; v_call: TRBV27; j_call: TRBJ2-1; d_call: .; cdr3_nt: TGTGCCAGCAGCCCCCAGCGCGGGGACTACAATGAGCAGTTCTTC; cdr3_aa: CASSPQRGDYNEQFF
clone_size: few; v_call: TRBV27; j_call: TRBJ2-6; d_call: .; cdr3_nt: TGTGCCGCAGGAGGGGAGGCCGGGGCCAACGTCCTGACTTTC; cdr3_aa: CAAGGEAGANVLTF
clone_size: many; v_call: TRBV5-1; j_call: TRBJ2-3; d_call: .; cdr3_nt: TGCGCCAGTGGGACTTCCTCGCCAGATACGCAGTATTTT; cdr3_aa: CASGTSSPDTQYF
clone_size: few; v_call: TRBV6-5; j_call: TRBJ1-1; d_call: .; cdr3_nt: TGTGCCAGCAGTTACGGACAGAGTAACACTGAAGCTTTCTTT; cdr3_aa: CASSYGQSNTEAFF
clone_size: .; v_call: TRBV4-2; j_call: TRBJ2-7; d_call: TRBD1; cdr3_nt: TGTGCCAGCGGGTCTGAGACAGGGGCGATGCACGAGCAGTACTTC; cdr3_aa: CASGSETGAMHEQYF
clone_size: .; v_call: TRBV10-3; j_call: TRBJ2-1; d_call: TRBD2; cdr3_nt: TGTGCCATCAAATCGGGACTAGCGAGTAATGAGCAGTTCTTC; cdr3_aa: CAIKSGLASNEQFF
clone_size: few; v_call: TRBV29-1; j_call: TRBJ2-1; d_call: .; cdr3_nt: TGCAGCGTTGAGGTCAGCTACAATGAGCAGTTCTTC; cdr3_aa: CSVEVSYNEQFF
clone_size: many; v_call: TRBV7-6; j_call: TRBJ2-1; d_call: TRBD2; cdr3_nt: TGTGCCAGCAGCTTAGTGGGGCGGGGGGGCCAGGCTGAGCAGTTCTTC; cdr3_aa: CASSLVGRGGQAEQFF
clone_size: many; v_call: TRBV29-1; j_call: TRBJ2-7; d_call: .; cdr3_nt: TGCAGCGTCGATATGGCGGGGCGATCCTACGAGCAGTACTTC; cdr3_aa: CSVDMAGRSYEQYF
clone_size: few; v_call: TRBV28; j_call: TRBJ1-2; d_call: TRBD1; cdr3_nt: TGTGCCAGCATCGACAGGGGGAACGGCTACACCTTC; cdr3_aa: CASIDRGNGYTF
clone_size: few; v_call: TRBV27; j_call: TRBJ2-3; d_call: .; cdr3_nt: TGTGCCAGCAGTCCGTTAAATTGGGCCCCTGCCTCAACCCTAGATACGCAGTATTTT; cdr3_aa: CASSPLNWAPASTLDTQYF
clone_size: .; v_call: TRBV7-9; j_call: TRBJ2-7; d_call: .; cdr3_nt: TGTGCCAGCAGCCCTGTTGATCGATACGAGCAGTACTTC; cdr3_aa: CASSPVDRYEQYF
clone_size: .; v_call: TRBV6-5; j_call: TRBJ2-2; d_call: .; cdr3_nt: TGTGCCAGCAGCCGCCAACCGGGACAACACACCGGGGAGCTGTTTTTT; cdr3_aa: CASSRQPGQHTGELFF
clone_size: few; v_call: TRBV12-3/TRBV12-4; j_call: TRBJ2-1; d_call: TRBD2; cdr3_nt: TGTGCCAGCAATTTAGGACTAGCGGGAGTTGATGAGCAGTTCTTC; cdr3_aa: CASNLGLAGVDEQFF
clone_size: .; v_call: TRBV18; j_call: TRBJ2-5; d_call: .; cdr3_nt: TGTGCCAGCTCACCAAGTCCTTCGGCGTTGGAGACCCAGTACTTC; cdr3_aa: CASSPSPSALETQYF
clone_size: .; v_call: TRBV24-1; j_call: TRBJ1-2; d_call: TRBD1; cdr3_nt: TGTGCCATCCAGGACAGGGGATCTGAAGGCTACACCTTC; cdr3_aa: CAIQDRGSEGYTF
clone_size: few; v_call: TRBV7-7; j_call: TRBJ2-6; d_call: .; cdr3_nt: TGTGCCAGCAGCTCACACCCCTCTGGGGCCAACGTCCTGACTTTC; cdr3_aa: CASSSHPSGANVLTF
clone_size: .; v_call: TRBV20-1; j_call: TRBJ2-1; d_call: TRBD2; cdr3_nt: TGCAGTGCTAGAGCCTCAACTACTAGCGGGAGGCACGATGAGCAGTTCTTC; cdr3_aa: CSARASTTSGRHDEQFF
clone_size: many; v_call: TRBV5-1; j_call: TRBJ1-1; d_call: .; cdr3_nt: TGCGCCAGCAGCTTCGGACAGGAAGCTTTCTTT; cdr3_aa: CASSFGQEAFF
clone_size: .; v_call: TRBV28; j_call: TRBJ2-2; d_call: .; cdr3_nt: TGTGCCAGCAGTTATTCAGGGGTCTACACTGGGGAGCTGTTTTTT; cdr3_aa: CASSYSGVYTGELFF
clone_size: once; v_call: TRBV7-2; j_call: TRBJ1-1; d_call: .; cdr3_nt: TGTGCCAGCAGCTTAGAGGCTGGGGACACTGAAGCTTTCTTT; cdr3_aa: CASSLEAGDTEAFF
clone_size: .; v_call: TRBV20-1; j_call: TRBJ1-5; d_call: TRBD1; cdr3_nt: TGCAGTGCTAGAGAGGACAGGGTAGGCAATCAGCCCCAGCATTTT; cdr3_aa: CSAREDRVGNQPQHF
clone_size: .; v_call: TRBV20-1; j_call: TRBJ1-4; d_call: .; cdr3_nt: TGCAGTGCGCCTGCGGTCTTAGGCGATGAAAAACTGTTTTTT; cdr3_aa: CSAPAVLGDEKLFF